These T cell receptor beta chains were read from a single sample in a study of blood T cell repertoires in COVID-19. This table comes from immunoSEQ multiplex PCR, and its TCRdb copy is limited to in-frame clones, with some not included. Of some 210,000 clones in the sample, roughly 89% were seen once. Sequenced material: PBMCs or T cells enriched from blood (not recorded which). The receptors shown here come from a man between 18 and 35 years old with acute COVID-19. Each CDR3 is given with its conserved first and last residue. D genes are given only for firm matches. A row's size may be missing; if present it is once, few, many or a size class.

D gene | J gene | V gene | clone size | CDR3 protein | CDR3 DNA
TRBD1 | TRBJ1-1 | TRBV19 | NA | CASSDRVNTEAFF | TGTGCCAGTTCTGACAGGGTGAACACTGAAGCTTTCTTT
TRBD1 | TRBJ1-6 | TRBV7-8 | NA | CASRPGTGTSPLHF | TGTGCCAGCAGACCCGGGACAGGGACTTCACCCCTCCACTTT
TRBD2 | TRBJ2-3 | TRBV27 | NA | CASSLLASGRSSTDTQYF | TGTGCCAGCAGTTTATTGGCTAGCGGGAGGTCCAGCACAGATACGCAGTATTTT
NA | TRBJ1-4 | TRBV11-3 | NA | CASSRAGINEKLFF | TGTGCCAGCAGTCGCGCGGGGATTAATGAAAAACTGTTTTTT
TRBD2 | TRBJ2-4 | TRBV9 | once | CASSAGLAGEAKNIQYF | TGTGCCAGCAGCGCGGGACTAGCGGGAGAGGCCAAAAACATTCAGTACTTC
NA | TRBJ1-4 | TRBV4-1 | NA | CASSQVVGAEKLFF | TGCGCCAGCAGCCAAGTAGTGGGCGCTGAAAAACTGTTTTTT
NA | TRBJ2-2 | TRBV11-3 | NA | CASSLGGWSSSTGELFF | TGTGCCAGCAGCTTAGGAGGTTGGTCTAGTTCCACCGGGGAGCTGTTTTTT
TRBD1 | TRBJ2-2 | TRBV10-2 | NA | CASSESLPGQGNTGELFF | TGCGCCAGCAGTGAGTCATTACCGGGACAGGGGAACACCGGGGAGCTGTTTTTT
TRBD2 | TRBJ2-1 | TRBV28 | few | CASSSLAGVPSEQFF | TGTGCCAGCAGTTCACTAGCGGGAGTCCCATCTGAGCAGTTCTTC
TRBD2 | TRBJ2-3 | TRBV5-1 | NA | CASSLGNGLAGTTDTQYF | TGCGCCAGCAGCTTGGGCAATGGACTAGCGGGGACCACAGATACGCAGTATTTT
TRBD1 | TRBJ1-2 | TRBV4-1 | NA | CASSVTTGGSYGYTF | TGCGCCAGCAGCGTTACCACAGGGGGGAGTTATGGCTACACCTTC
TRBD2 | TRBJ2-3 | TRBV2 | NA | CASSGWASGRADTQYF | TGTGCCAGCAGCGGCTGGGCTAGCGGGAGGGCGGATACGCAGTATTTT
NA | TRBJ2-2 | TRBV9 | NA | CASSEGGQSGELFF | TGTGCCAGCAGCGAGGGGGGGCAGTCCGGGGAGCTGTTTTTT
TRBD1 | TRBJ2-1 | TRBV28 | NA | CASSLSPTGTINNEQFF | TGTGCCAGCAGTTTATCTCCGACAGGGACCATTAATAATGAGCAGTTCTTC
TRBD2 | TRBJ2-1 | TRBV28 | few | CASSPRLAGSYNEQFF | TGTGCCAGCAGCCCCAGACTAGCGGGATCCTACAATGAGCAGTTCTTC
NA | TRBJ1-2 | TRBV5-6 | NA | CASSSKGQSNYGYTF | TGTGCCAGCAGCTCCAAAGGACAGTCCAACTATGGCTACACCTTC
NA | TRBJ1-2 | TRBV3-1/TRBV3-2 | once | CASSLIGHYGYTF | TGTGCCAGCAGCCTAATCGGTCACTATGGCTACACCTTC
TRBD1 | TRBJ2-7 | TRBV28 | NA | CASSPMTGALEQYF | TGTGCCAGCAGTCCGATGACAGGGGCTTTGGAGCAGTACTTC
NA | TRBJ1-1 | TRBV28 | NA | CASSLFLQGISSEAFF | TGTGCCAGCAGCCTATTCCTACAGGGAATTAGCTCTGAAGCTTTCTTT
TRBD2 | TRBJ2-1 | TRBV30 | NA | CASITSGRAYEQFF | TGTGCCTCGATTACTAGCGGGAGGGCCTATGAGCAGTTCTTC
TRBD1 | TRBJ2-7 | TRBV5-4 | NA | CASSLPGQGSYEQYF | TGTGCCAGCAGCTTGCCGGGACAGGGCTCCTACGAGCAGTACTTC
TRBD2 | TRBJ2-1 | TRBV27 | NA | CASSTTLAGANEQFF | TGTGCCAGCAGTACGACACTAGCGGGAGCTAATGAGCAGTTCTTC
TRBD1 | TRBJ1-2 | TRBV27 | NA | CASSSRTGGSSDYGYTF | TGTGCCAGCAGTAGCCGGACAGGGGGGTCGTCTGACTATGGCTACACCTTC
TRBD2 | TRBJ2-1 | TRBV19 | NA | CASSPSIAGLLNEQFF | TGTGCCAGTAGTCCCTCAATAGCGGGACTCTTAAATGAGCAGTTCTTC
NA | TRBJ2-3 | TRBV11-3 | NA | CASSLEAGLADTQYF | TGTGCCAGCAGCTTAGAGGCTGGGCTGGCAGATACGCAGTATTTT
TRBD1 | TRBJ1-1 | TRBV6-2/TRBV6-3 | NA | CASTPALGGGREAFF | TGTGCCAGCACCCCCGCGTTAGGGGGCGGACGTGAAGCTTTCTTT
NA | TRBJ1-3 | TRBV18 | NA | CASSPGHSGNTIYF | TGTGCCAGCTCCCCTGGACACTCTGGAAACACCATATATTTT
NA | TRBJ2-1 | TRBV9 | NA | CASSVVGGPWNEQFF | TGTGCCAGCAGCGTAGTTGGAGGGCCTTGGAATGAGCAGTTCTTC
TRBD2 | TRBJ2-5 | TRBV4-3 | NA | CASSQDPGLAVQETQYF | TGCGCCAGCAGCCAAGATCCGGGACTAGCGGTACAAGAGACCCAGTACTTC
TRBD1 | TRBJ1-1 | TRBV7-6 | NA | CASSSGGTGNTEAFF | TGTGCCAGCAGCTCCGGGGGGACAGGTAACACTGAAGCTTTCTTT
NA | TRBJ2-7 | TRBV5-1 | NA | CASSADFYEQYF | TGCGCCAGCAGCGCGGACTTCTACGAGCAGTACTTC
NA | TRBJ1-2 | TRBV10-3 | NA | CAISDRTQVYGYTF | TGTGCCATCAGTGATAGGACACAAGTCTATGGCTACACCTTC
TRBD1 | TRBJ1-2 | TRBV19 | NA | CASTTATGVNYGYTF | TGTGCCAGTACAACCGCGACAGGGGTTAACTATGGCTACACCTTC
NA | TRBJ2-1 | TRBV12-3/TRBV12-4 | once | CASSLDNEQFF | TGTGCCAGCAGCCTAGACAATGAGCAGTTCTTC
NA | TRBJ1-5 | TRBV7-3 | NA | CASSPDAGGPQHF | TGTGCCAGCAGCCCCGATGCCGGAGGGCCCCAGCATTTT
TRBD1 | TRBJ2-7 | TRBV6-5 | NA | CASSLQGAQYEQYF | TGTGCCAGCAGTTTACAGGGGGCCCAGTACGAGCAGTACTTC
TRBD1 | TRBJ1-5 | TRBV28 | NA | CAIDRGFQPQHF | TGTGCCATAGACAGGGGATTTCAGCCCCAGCATTTT
TRBD2 | TRBJ2-3 | TRBV28 | NA | CASSLLIAGLTDTQYF | TGTGCCAGCAGTCTTCTAATAGCGGGCCTCACAGATACGCAGTATTTT
TRBD2 | TRBJ2-7 | TRBV4-1 | NA | CASSQDRNSGSVGEQYF | TGCGCCAGCAGCCAAGATAGGAATAGCGGGAGCGTTGGCGAGCAGTACTTC
NA | TRBJ2-1 | TRBV28 | few | CASSYRETAYNEQFF | TGTGCCAGCAGTTATCGGGAGACCGCCTACAATGAGCAGTTCTTC
TRBD2 | TRBJ2-2 | TRBV28 | NA | CASSSLLAGVENTGELFF | TGTGCCAGCAGCTCACTCCTAGCGGGAGTAGAAAACACCGGGGAGCTGTTTTTT
TRBD1 | TRBJ2-6 | TRBV11-2 | NA | CASSTYRGRGGANVLTF | TGTGCCAGCAGCACATACAGGGGTCGAGGAGGGGCCAACGTCCTGACTTTC
TRBD2 | TRBJ2-3 | TRBV5-4 | NA | CASTLAGGSDTQYF | TGTGCCAGCACCTTAGCGGGAGGGTCAGATACGCAGTATTTT
TRBD1 | TRBJ2-1 | TRBV11-2 | NA | CASSGTGEIDEQFF | TGTGCCAGCAGCGGGACAGGGGAAATAGATGAGCAGTTCTTC
NA | TRBJ2-3 | TRBV4-1 | NA | CASSQAGPQYF | TGCGCCAGCAGCCAGGCGGGACCGCAGTATTTT
TRBD1 | TRBJ2-1 | TRBV5-6 | NA | CASSWGTGYNEQFF | TGTGCCAGCAGCTGGGGGACAGGGTACAATGAGCAGTTCTTC
TRBD2 | TRBJ2-1 | TRBV7-7 | NA | CASSKGGLAGDYNEQFF | TGTGCTAGCAGCAAAGGAGGACTAGCGGGCGACTACAATGAGCAGTTCTTC
NA | TRBJ2-3 | TRBV14 | NA | CASSQDRGSGTDTQYF | TGTGCCAGCAGCCAAGATAGGGGTTCCGGCACAGATACGCAGTATTTT